The 10 T cell receptor beta chains reported below all come from one sample, sequenced in a study of beta chain features in type 1 diabetes. Study-wide results and caveats: Among all four CD4+ subsets, Type 1 diabetes patients had TCRB CDR3s that were moderately but significantly shorter.

These receptors have no identified antigens. Isolated RNA was reverse transcribed in full, so expressed TCRB transcripts were sequenced. Method: immunoSEQ multiplex PCR; TCRdb's copy keeps in-frame clones and lacks some. This sample has about 340,000 clones; approximately 13% occur once, and the top ten carry about 0.016%. The material sequenced was naive CD4+ T cells from blood. These receptors came from a woman aged 18-29 years with type 1 diabetes.

This chain connects TRBV29-1 to TRBJ2-1; possible D gene TRBD2, 6 bases. The CDR3 has 13 residues. The germline V gene encodes CDR1 SQVTM and CDR2 ANQGSEA. V lost 4 bases to trimming and J lost 5 bases, with 12 bases between them. CDR3 sequence (DNA): TGCAGCGTTGTGACTAGATGGGACAATGAGCAGTTCTTC. Encoded protein: CSVVTRWDNEQFF.

The chain carries TRBV4-1 and TRBJ2-7; TRBD2 agrees at 10 bases. CDR1 MGHRA and CDR2 YSYEKL come from the germline V gene. CDR3 length: 15 residues. V lost 4 bases and J lost 0; bases outside the gene matches: 3. The CDR3 sequence is CASSLGLAASYEQYF. CDR3 in DNA: TGCGCCAGCAGCCTTGGACTAGCGGCCTCCTACGAGCAGTACTTC.

The chain is built from TRBV13 and TRBJ2-1; 10 bases are a match to TRBD2. This CDR3 has 14 residues. CDR1 is PRHDT and CDR2 is FYEKMQ in the germline V gene (reference sequence). Germline trimming cut 10 bases from V and 2 bases from J; bases unmatched to any gene: 5. The CDR3 DNA sequence: TGTGCCACCACCCTAGCGGGAGCCTACAATGAGCAGTTCTTC. This encodes CATTLAGAYNEQFF.

This clone was detected only a few times. V usage is TRBV5-4 and J usage is TRBJ2-2; possible D gene TRBD1, 6 bases. CDR1 and CDR2 from the germline V gene are SGHNT and YYREEE (reference sequence). This CDR3 comprises 15 residues. Trimming took off 4 bases at V and 1 base at J, with 11 bases between the two ends. As DNA, the CDR3 is TGTGCCAGCAGCCCCGGGACATTGAACACCGGGGAGCTGTTTTTT. This translates into CASSPGTLNTGELFF.

This clone showed up just a few times. Other DNA sequences in this specimen translate into the identical CDR3. The rearrangement links TRBV5-1 to TRBJ1-2; TRBD1 agrees at 8 bases. Trimming removed 0 bases from V and 6 bases from J; junction bases left unmatched: 4. CDR3 length equals 14 residues. Germline loops: CDR1 SGHRS, CDR2 YFSETQ. The CDR3 spells CASSLGQGMDGYTF. CDR3 nucleotides: TGCGCCAGCAGCTTGGGACAGGGGATGGATGGCTACACCTTC.

V gene TRBV6-6 combines with J gene TRBJ2-5; 9 bases match TRBD1. The junction had 2 bases not matched to a gene; V was cut back by 6 bases and J by 3 bases. This CDR3 is 13 amino acids long. CDR1 is MNHNY, CDR2 SVGAGI, per germline (reference sequence). CDR3 loop: CASRDRGEETQYF. The CDR3 DNA is TGTGCCAGCAGGGACAGGGGCGAAGAGACCCAGTACTTC.

This clone was recorded a few times. The rearrangement links TRBV9 to TRBJ2-6; 9 bases line up with TRBD1. Germline CDR1 is SGDLS and CDR2 is YYNGEE. J lost 1 base, V lost 4 bases, and 9 bases had no gene match. The CDR3 loop spans 18 amino acids. CDR3 bases: TGTGCCAGCAGCTCTAGGGACAGGGCTAATTCTGGGGCCAACGTCCTGACTTTC. This translates into CASSSRDRANSGANVLTF.

This clone showed up just a few times. DNA for the CDR3: TGTGCCTGGAGTCGCTTCCGGACTAGCGGGGGAGCCAAAAACATTCAGTACTTC. Translation: CAWSRFRTSGGAKNIQYF. V gene TRBV30 combines with J gene TRBJ2-4; TRBD2 aligns across 13 bases. J lost 0 bases, V lost 2 bases, and 7 bases had no gene match. Per the germline V gene, CDR1 is GTSNPN and CDR2 is SVGIG (reference sequence). The CDR3 has 18 amino acids. Combining the CDR3 with reference TRBV30 and TRBJ2-4 gives the whole variable domain SQTIHQWPATLVQPVGSPLSLECTVEGTSNPNLYWYRQAAGRGLQLLFYSVGIGQISSEVPQNLSASRPQDRQFILSSKKLLLSDSGFYLCAWSRFRTSGGAKNIQYFGAGTRLSVL.

The chain joins TRBV7-9 to TRBJ2-7, with D possibly TRBD1 on 5 matching bases. From germline, CDR1 is SEHNR and CDR2 FQNEAQ (reference sequence). The V end lost 1 base, the J end lost 3 bases, and 7 bases lay between the germline ends. The CDR3 spans 13 residues. The CDR3 nucleotides read TGTGCCAGCAGCTTAGAGGGGTACTACGAGCAGTACGTC. Translating gives CASSLEGYYEQYV.

This clone was seen a handful of times. The chain recombines TRBV19 with TRBJ1-5, with TRBD1 identical over 10 bases. V shed 2 bases, J shed 6 bases, and the junction held 7 bases outside the gene matches. CDR3 length: 16 residues. Germline V gives CDR1 LNHDA, CDR2 SQIVND (reference sequence). The CDR3 sequence: CASSITGQGVAQPQHF. The DNA for the CDR3 is TGTGCCAGTAGTATAACAGGACAGGGGGTTGCTCAGCCCCAGCATTTT.